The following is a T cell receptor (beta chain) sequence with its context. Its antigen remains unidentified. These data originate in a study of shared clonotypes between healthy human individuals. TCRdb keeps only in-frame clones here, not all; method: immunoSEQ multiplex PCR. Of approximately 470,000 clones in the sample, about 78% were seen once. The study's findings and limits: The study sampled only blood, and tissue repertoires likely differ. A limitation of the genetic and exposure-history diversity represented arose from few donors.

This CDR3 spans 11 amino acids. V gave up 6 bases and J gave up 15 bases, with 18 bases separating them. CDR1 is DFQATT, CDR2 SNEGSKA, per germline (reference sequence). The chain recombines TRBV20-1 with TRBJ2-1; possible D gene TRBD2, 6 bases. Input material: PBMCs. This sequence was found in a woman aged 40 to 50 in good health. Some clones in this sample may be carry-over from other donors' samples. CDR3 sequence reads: CSAAGLVTPFF. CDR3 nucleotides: TGCAGTGCCGCGGGGCTAGTCACCCCGTTCTTC.